This paragraph reports one T cell receptor (beta chain). TCRdb reanalysed the RT-PCR reads using MiXCR and keeps one entry per CDR3 protein. The table shows more than 600,000 distinct CDR3 sequences, with 14% occurring only once. This CDR3 is 15 amino acids long. Trimming at V came to 6 bases and at J to 5 bases, leaving 12 bases not matched to a gene. Germline V gives CDR1 SGHTA, CDR2 FQGNSA. Sequencing used memory CD4+ T cells from blood. The chain recombines TRBV7-2 with TRBJ2-7, with 8 bases identical to TRBD2. The TCR sequence derives from a female donor in good health, serving as a healthy control. In nucleotides, the CDR3 is TGTGCCAGCAGTAAATACCTCAGCGGGAGCGACGAGCAGTACTTC. Protein: CASSKYLSGSDEQYF.